Below are 8 T cell receptor beta chains sequenced from a single sample in a study of blood T cells in healthy people across ages (dated by TCRdb to the mid-2010s). The protocol used for the library was 5' RACE. Sequencing used an Illumina HiSeq 2500. The second PCR ran for roughly 7 to 12 cycles and used a J-beta primer mix along with a sample-barcoded 5' primer. Using fastp at Q25 and MiXCR, TCRdb reprocessed the public reads and kept productive beta chains. CDR3 protein sequences are deduplicated, and each keeps its most common genes and DNA. In all, the sample holds about 1.7 million distinct CDR3 sequences, and roughly 28% of those were seen once. Over 7% of the sample comes from the top ten. The sequenced sample consisted of blood. The receptor set was obtained from a woman aged 30 to 39 in good health.

This rearrangement joins TRBV20-1 to TRBJ2-5; perhaps TRBD2 as D (6 bases). CDR1 DFQATT and CDR2 SNEGSKA come from the germline V gene (reference sequence). V lost 6 bases and J 5 bases, leaving 22 bases between the germline ends. The length of the CDR3 is 15 residues. The DNA for the CDR3 is TGCAGTGCCCCCCCCGGGGGTAGTGGAGGGGAGACCCAGTACTTC. This sequence encodes CSAPPGGSGGETQYF.

This clonotype has a handful of counts. The V call is TRBV29-1, the J call TRBJ2-7; D tentatively reads TRBD1 or TRBD2 (5 bases each). The CDR3 has 13 amino acids. V lost 8 bases, J lost 3 bases, and 17 bases lay in between. The germline CDR1 and CDR2 sequences are SQVTM and ANQGSEA. The CDR3 protein is CSYTGRINYEQYF. As DNA, the CDR3 is TGCAGCTATACGGGACGAATTAACTACGAGCAGTACTTC.

This clonotype was detected only a few times. A single base separates this from a much larger clone, so it may be a read error. The CDR3 region has the DNA TGTGCCACCAGCAGGAGCTCCTACAATGAGCAGTACTTC. The encoded protein is CATSRSSYNEQYF. The chain carries TRBV15 and TRBJ2-1; D is undetermined. The J call could be wrong; TRBJ2-7 is a better fit for the DNA end. Germline CDR1 is LNHNV and CDR2 is YYDKDF (reference sequence). The CDR3 has 13 residues.

This clonotype was seen repeatedly, ten times or more. The chain joins TRBV15 to TRBJ2-5, with D hard to call. The CDR3 runs to 13 residues. With 2 bases removed from V and 3 bases from J, the gap between germline ends came to 7 bases. Germline CDR1 LNHNV, CDR2 YYDKDF (reference sequence). In DNA form, the CDR3 reads TGTGCCACCAGCAGACAGTATGAAGAGACCCAGTACTTC. Residues: CATSRQYEETQYF.

This clonotype was seen at least ten times. The V and J genes are TRBV11-2 and TRBJ1-2, with 8 nucleotides matching TRBD1. The CDR3 totals 14 residues. Germline loops: CDR1 SGHAT, CDR2 FQNNGV. J lost 5 bases, V lost 5 bases, and 7 bases had no gene match. The CDR3 region is CASSPTGVEYGYTF. CDR3 in DNA: TGTGCCAGCAGCCCGACAGGGGTTGAGTATGGCTACACCTTC. Complete variable domain (other parts from reference TRBV11-2 and TRBJ1-2): EAGVAQSPRYKIIEKRQSVAFWCNPISGHATLYWYQQILGQGPKLLIQFQNNGVVDDSQLPKDRFSAERLKGVDSTLKIQPAKLEDSAVYLCASSPTGVEYGYTFGSGTRLTVV.

The DNA for the CDR3 is TGTGCCAGCAGCCGGACAGACTACTACGAGCAGTACTTC. Its protein product is CASSRTDYYEQYF. The rearrangement joins TRBV7-6 to TRBJ2-7; possible D gene TRBD1, 6 bases. The CDR3 extends over 13 amino acids. Germline V gene sequence: CDR1 SGHVS, CDR2 FNYEAQ. Trimming took 5 bases from V and 3 from J, leaving 11 bases between them.

This clonotype was seen many times. The chain uses TRBV6-6 and TRBJ1-2; TRBD1 aligns across 7 bases. After removal of 2 bases from V and 2 bases from J, the junction contained 11 bases not matched to a gene. The CDR3 totals 17 residues. Looked up from germline, CDR1 is MNHNY and CDR2 is SVGAGI (reference sequence). The CDR3 DNA reads as TGTGCCAGCAGTTACCTAGACAGGGAGGGCGGAAACTATGGCTACACCTTC. Its translation: CASSYLDREGGNYGYTF.

DNA for the CDR3: TGTGCCAGCAGCGCAGTCCCCCAAGAGACCCAGTACTTC. This codes for CASSAVPQETQYF. V is TRBV9 and J is TRBJ2-5; the D is unclear. The germline gives CDR1 SGDLS, CDR2 YYNGEE. Trimming pared 3 bases from V and 1 base from J, leaving 7 bases between. The CDR3 has 13 amino acids.